This TCR beta chain came from a study of T cell responses to AZD1222 COVID-19 vaccine. Trimming removed 5 bases at V and 3 bases at J, with 17 bases between. The CDR3 extends over 15 amino acids. The germline gives CDR1 SGHAT, CDR2 FQNNGV. Details on this clone: What it recognizes is unknown.

Assay: immunoSEQ multiplex PCR; the TCRdb copy retains only in-frame clones and omits some. Seen here are around 130,000 clones, 88% observed once, and the top ten hold 3.1%. Notes on the study in general: Only six individuals given AZD1222 were seropositive at baseline. Dominant at 160-218 and 743-854, vaccine-associated CD4 TCRs also spanned spike.

Samples with a second dose at about 4 or about 12 weeks were pooled together. This receptor was taken from an adult who received the AZD1222 COVID-19 vaccine. The chain combines TRBV11-2 with TRBJ2-7; possibly TRBD2 for D (5 bases). The source was peripheral blood, collected 28 days after the second AZD1222 dose. The CDR3 nucleotides read TGTGCCAGCAGCCGCCTAGGATCGGGGAACTACGAGCAGTACTTC. It specifies CASSRLGSGNYEQYF. Supplemented by reference TRBV11-2 and TRBJ2-7, the full variable domain reads EAGVAQSPRYKIIEKRQSVAFWCNPISGHATLYWYQQILGQGPKLLIQFQNNGVVDDSQLPKDRFSAERLKGVDSTLKIQPAKLEDSAVYLCASSRLGSGNYEQYFGPGTRLTVT.